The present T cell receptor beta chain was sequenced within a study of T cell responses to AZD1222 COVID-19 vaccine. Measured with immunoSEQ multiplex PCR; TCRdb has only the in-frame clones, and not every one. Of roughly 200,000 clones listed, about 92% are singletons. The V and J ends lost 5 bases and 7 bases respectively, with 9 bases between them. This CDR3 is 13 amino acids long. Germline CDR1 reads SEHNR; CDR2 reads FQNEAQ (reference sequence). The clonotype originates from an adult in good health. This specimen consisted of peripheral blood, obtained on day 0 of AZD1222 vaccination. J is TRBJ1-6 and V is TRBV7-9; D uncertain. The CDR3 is CASSRQENSPLHF. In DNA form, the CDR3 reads TGTGCCAGCAGCCGCCAAGAGAATTCACCCCTCCACTTT.